The next 3 T cell receptor beta chains were all read from a single sample in a study of blood T cell repertoires in COVID-19. Assay: immunoSEQ multiplex PCR; the TCRdb copy retains only in-frame clones and omits some. The sample contains 45,000 to 60,000 clones, under 95% of which appear only once. The sample comprised peripheral blood. The receptors derive from a man between 45 and 60 years old with acute or convalescent COVID-19.

This rearrangement joins TRBV21-1 to TRBJ1-2. TRBV21-1 is described as a pseudogene. The CDR3 extends over 18 amino acids. The CDR3 loop is CASTSVGWRLREYDGYTF. In DNA, the CDR3 is TGTGCCAGCACCTCGGTGGGGTGGAGACTACGGGAGTATGATGGCTACACCTTC.

J is TRBJ2-3 and V is TRBV4-2; unclear D gene. Between the trimmed V and J ends, which lost 6 bases and 0 bases, there was a span of 7 bases. The CDR3 totals 13 residues. CDR1 is LGHNA, CDR2 YNFKEQ, per germline. CDR3 nucleotides: TGTGCCAGCAGACTGACTAGCACAGATACGCAGTATTTT. Translating it yields CASRLTSTDTQYF.

The chain couples TRBV5-1 to TRBJ2-7, with TRBD1 as a possible D gene (5 bases). The CDR3 has 13 residues. V was shortened by 5 bases and J by 3 bases, with 12 bases between the two germline ends. Germline values: CDR1 SGHRS, CDR2 YFSETQ. The DNA for the CDR3 is TGCGCCAGCAGTGCCGGACAAGTCTACGAGCAGTACTTC. It encodes CASSAGQVYEQYF.